These 17 T cell receptor beta chains share one sample of origin, sequenced in a study of T cell repertoires in aging, cancer and after chemotherapy (dated by TCRdb to about 2019). TCRdb records Illumina MiSeq as the sequencer. Multiplex touch-down PCR with a mixed TRB-A/B primer pool was used to amplify rearranged TRB sequences covering the V, D and J segments. TCRdb cleaned the public reads at Q25 with fastp, built clones with MiXCR and kept in-frame beta chains. Rows matching on CDR3 protein sequence are summarized as one entry with the most common DNA and genes. This sample is represented by just over 4,500 distinct CDR3 sequences; about 20% of them were singletons. Around 14% of the sample goes to the ten largest clones. TCR beta rearrangements were amplified from genomic DNA extracted from peripheral blood rather than from sorted cells or RNA. Sequencing was done on a sample of blood. These receptors were obtained from a human donor with a blood cancer.

This clonotype is classed as medium-sized. As DNA, the CDR3 is TGCAGTGCTAGTCGGGGATCCTACGAGCAGTACTTC. Residues: CSASRGSYEQYF. V is TRBV20-1 and J is TRBJ2-7, with D perhaps TRBD2 (5 bases). V lost 3 bases to trimming and J lost 1 base, with 7 bases between them. CDR3 length equals 12 residues. Germline values: CDR1 DFQATT, CDR2 SNEGSKA (reference sequence).

J is TRBJ2-1 and V is TRBV12-3 or TRBV12-4, with TRBD1 identical over 8 bases. The V segment lost 5 bases and the J segment 9 bases; nucleotides outside the gene matches: 6. The CDR3 has 13 residues. The CDR3 protein is CASSPDREGEQFF. As DNA, the CDR3 is TGTGCCAGCAGTCCGGACAGGGAAGGTGAGCAGTTCTTC.

About this clonotype itself: A much larger clonotype is one base distant, so this may be a read error. The rearrangement joins TRBV19 to TRBJ1-1; D is uncertain. This CDR3 is built from 12 residues. CDR1 is LNHDA, CDR2 SQIVND, per germline (reference sequence). Trimming took off 6 bases at V and 1 base at J, with 6 bases between the two ends. CDR3 region: CASSRRNTEAFF. The CDR3 bases are TGTGCCAGTAGCCGGCGGAACACTGAAGCTTTCTTT.

This clonotype was counted only a few times. V and J are TRBV10-3 and TRBJ1-1; D call uncertain. V gave up 7 bases and J gave up 11 bases, with 11 bases separating them. The CDR3 has 10 residues. Germline CDR1 reads ENHRY; CDR2 reads SYGVKD. The CDR3 region has the DNA TGTGCCATCACCCTGCGGGCGGCTTTCTTT. The encoded protein is CAITLRAAFF.

This clonotype was seen only a few times. The J gene is TRBJ2-3, the V gene TRBV11-2; D possibly corresponds to TRBD2 (6 bases). V lost 5 bases to trimming and J lost 2 bases, with 14 bases between them. The CDR3 runs to 15 residues. The germline CDR1 and CDR2 sequences are SGHAT and FQNNGV. CDR3 in amino acids: CASSPGSFSTDTQYF. The CDR3 DNA reads as TGTGCCAGCAGCCCCGGGAGTTTTTCCACAGATACGCAGTATTTT.

This clonotype was detected a few times. V usage is TRBV5-1 and J usage is TRBJ1-1; 9 positions match TRBD1. The V and J ends lost 4 bases and 1 base, in that order; junction bases with no gene match: 8. Germline V gene data show CDR1 as SGHRS and CDR2 as YFSETQ. The CDR3 extends over 16 amino acids. CDR3 in amino acids: CASSQQGASRNTEAFF. CDR3 coding DNA: TGCGCCAGCAGCCAACAGGGGGCTTCTAGGAACACTGAAGCTTTCTTT.

The genes are TRBV18 and TRBJ1-3; D is ambiguous. The V gene's germline CDR1 is KGHSH and CDR2 LQKENI. The CDR3 is 16 amino acids. V dropped 2 bases and J dropped 0 bases, with 11 bases sitting between them. The CDR3 loop reads CASSPYDSSSGNTIYF. The CDR3 region has the DNA TGTGCCAGCTCACCATATGATTCAAGCTCTGGAAACACCATATATTTT.

CDR3 bases: TGTGCCAGCTCACCACCGGGACAGGGGGGGAAAGCTGAAGCTTTCTTT. It specifies CASSPPGQGGKAEAFF. The gene calls are TRBV18 and TRBJ1-1, with TRBD1 identical over 11 bases. Trimming took 0 bases from V and 6 from J; bases not matched to a gene: 6. The CDR3 runs to 16 residues. The germline V gene encodes CDR1 KGHSH and CDR2 LQKENI.

By its share, this clonotype is medium-sized (0.01 to 0.1%). The V and J genes are TRBV6-5 and TRBJ1-1; D uncertain. V lost 0 bases to trimming and J lost 0 bases, with 8 bases between them. Looked up from germline, CDR1 is MNHEY and CDR2 is SVGAGI. The CDR3 has 15 residues. The CDR3: CASSYSVSMNTEAFF. The CDR3 nucleotides read TGTGCCAGCAGTTACTCGGTCAGCATGAACACTGAAGCTTTCTTT.

This clonotype is labeled as medium-sized. This sequence joins TRBV6-1 and TRBJ1-3; TRBD1 matches 7 bases. Unmatched junction bases numbered 7, after V lost 8 bases and J lost 0 bases. CDR3 length equals 15 residues. Germline V gene sequence: CDR1 MNHNS, CDR2 SASEGT. DNA for the CDR3: TGTGCCAGCGCGTTGGGGGACAGCTCTGGAAACACCATATATTTT. Encoded protein: CASALGDSSGNTIYF.

This clonotype is labeled medium-sized (0.01 to 0.1%). This chain links TRBV30 with TRBJ1-1, with TRBD1 as a possible D gene (6 bases). V dropped 3 bases and J dropped 7 bases, with 15 bases sitting between them. Looked up from germline, CDR1 is GTSNPN and CDR2 is SVGIG (reference sequence). The CDR3 totals 13 residues. The CDR3 loop reads CAWRVQGGFEAFF. The CDR3 bases are TGTGCCTGGAGGGTACAGGGAGGGTTTGAAGCTTTCTTT.

This clonotype is classed as medium-sized. The V gene is TRBV29-1, the J gene TRBJ1-2, with D possibly matching TRBD1 (5 bases). Germline CDR1 and CDR2: SQVTM and ANQGSEA. The length of the CDR3 is 15 residues. V lost 2 bases and J lost 6, with 19 bases in between. CDR3 sequence (DNA): TGCAGCGTTGAAAGAAGGGTGGAAGGGGCGGATGGCTACACCTTC. It encodes CSVERRVEGADGYTF.

This clonotype was recorded a few times. The CDR3 DNA reads TGTGCCATCAGCCATACAGGGTTCGAAGCTTTCTTT. This encodes CAISHTGFEAFF. The J gene is TRBJ1-1, the V gene TRBV10-3, with D possibly TRBD1 on 6 matching bases. Germline V gives CDR1 ENHRY, CDR2 SYGVKD. There are 12 residues in the CDR3. V was shortened by 6 bases and J by 8 bases, with 13 bases between the two germline ends.

Note on this clonotype: This may come from a read error, since a much larger clone is one base off. The rearrangement links TRBV5-6 to TRBJ2-1; 8 bases line up with TRBD2. The CDR3 length is 16 residues. Germline CDR1 and CDR2: SGHDT and YYEEEE. The CDR3, as DNA: TGCGCCAGCAGTCCAGCGGGGGCCCTCCATCACAATGAGAAGTTCTTC. Amino acid sequence: CASSPAGALHHNEKFF.

Concerning this clonotype itself: This may come from a read error, since a much larger clone is one base off. The chain employs TRBV18 and TRBJ2-7, with TRBD1 matching 7 bases. Germline V CDR1 and CDR2: KGHSH, LQKENI. The CDR3 is 12 residues long. The CDR3 sequence: CAGSPTGWEQYF. For the CDR3, the DNA is TGTGCCGGCTCACCGACAGGGTGGGAGCAGTACTTC.

This clonotype was counted only a few times. The gene calls are TRBV5-1 and TRBJ2-7; possible D gene TRBD1, 5 bases. Per the germline V gene, CDR1 is SGHRS and CDR2 is YFSETQ. Trimming pared 0 bases from V and 3 bases from J, leaving 10 bases between. The CDR3 loop spans 14 amino acids. CDR3 DNA sequence: TGCGCCAGCAGCTTGGAACCAGGGAACTACGAGCAGTACTTC. This translates into CASSLEPGNYEQYF.

This clonotype is medium-sized by share. The junction shows a germline mismatch at one end, possibly a read error. The chain employs TRBV19 and TRBJ1-3, with a weak D call TRBD1 (6 bases). Germline-derived CDR1 and CDR2 are LNHDA and SQIVND (reference sequence). The CDR3 consists of 14 residues. In DNA form, the CDR3 reads TGTGCCAGTAGCCGAACAGGGACTGGACACACCATATATTTT. Its translation is CASSRTGTGHTIYF.